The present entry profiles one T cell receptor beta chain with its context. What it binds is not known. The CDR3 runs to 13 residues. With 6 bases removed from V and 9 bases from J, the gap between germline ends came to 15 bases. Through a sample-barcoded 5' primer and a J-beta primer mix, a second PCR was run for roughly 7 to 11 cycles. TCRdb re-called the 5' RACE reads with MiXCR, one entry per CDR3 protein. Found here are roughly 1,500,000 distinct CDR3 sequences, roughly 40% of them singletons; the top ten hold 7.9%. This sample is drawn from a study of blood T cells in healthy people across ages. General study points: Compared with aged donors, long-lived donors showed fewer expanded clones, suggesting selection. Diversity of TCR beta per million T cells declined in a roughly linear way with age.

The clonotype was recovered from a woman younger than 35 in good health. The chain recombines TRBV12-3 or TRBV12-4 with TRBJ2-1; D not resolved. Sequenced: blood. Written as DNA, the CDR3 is TGTGCCAGCAGCCCCCTCCAAAATGTTGAGCAGTTCTTC. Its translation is CASSPLQNVEQFF.